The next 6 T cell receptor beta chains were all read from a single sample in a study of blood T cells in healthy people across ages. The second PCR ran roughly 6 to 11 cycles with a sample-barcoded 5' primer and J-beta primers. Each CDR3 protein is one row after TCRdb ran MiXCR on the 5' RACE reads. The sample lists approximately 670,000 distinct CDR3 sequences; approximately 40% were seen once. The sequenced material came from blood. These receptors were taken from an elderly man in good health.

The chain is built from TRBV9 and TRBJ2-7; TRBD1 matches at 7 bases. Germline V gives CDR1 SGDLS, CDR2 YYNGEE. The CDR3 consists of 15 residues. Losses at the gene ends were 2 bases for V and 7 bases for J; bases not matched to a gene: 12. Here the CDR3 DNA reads TGTGCCAGCAGCGTGGACGGGACAGCCCACTGGGAGCAGTACTTC. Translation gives CASSVDGTAHWEQYF.

CDR3 DNA: TGCAGTGCTAGAGACCCGGGACAGGGGAACTACAATGAGCAGTTCTTC. It translates to CSARDPGQGNYNEQFF. The V and J genes are TRBV20-1 and TRBJ2-1; 10 nucleotides line up with TRBD1. Germline V gene sequence: CDR1 DFQATT, CDR2 SNEGSKA (reference sequence). V lost 0 bases to trimming and J lost 3 bases; unmatched junction nucleotides: 5. CDR3 length: 16 amino acids.

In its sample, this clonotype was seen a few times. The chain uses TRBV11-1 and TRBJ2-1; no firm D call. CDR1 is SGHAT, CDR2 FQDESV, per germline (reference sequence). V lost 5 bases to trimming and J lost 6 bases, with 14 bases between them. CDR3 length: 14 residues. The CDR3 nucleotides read TGTGCCAGCAGCCCCGGGTTCGGAGCCAATGAGCAGTTCTTC. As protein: CASSPGFGANEQFF.

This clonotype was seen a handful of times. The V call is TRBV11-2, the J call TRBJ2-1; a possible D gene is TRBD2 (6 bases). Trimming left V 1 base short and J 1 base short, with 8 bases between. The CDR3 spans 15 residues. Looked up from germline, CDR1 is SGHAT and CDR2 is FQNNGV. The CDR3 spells CASSLARGSYNEQFF. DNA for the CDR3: TGTGCCAGCAGCTTAGCTCGGGGGTCCTACAATGAGCAGTTCTTC.

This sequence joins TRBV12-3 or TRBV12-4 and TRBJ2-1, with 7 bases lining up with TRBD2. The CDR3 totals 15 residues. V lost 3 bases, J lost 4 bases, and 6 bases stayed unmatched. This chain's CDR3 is CASSFLAVDYNEQFF. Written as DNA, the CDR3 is TGTGCCAGCAGTTTTCTAGCGGTCGATTACAATGAGCAGTTCTTC.

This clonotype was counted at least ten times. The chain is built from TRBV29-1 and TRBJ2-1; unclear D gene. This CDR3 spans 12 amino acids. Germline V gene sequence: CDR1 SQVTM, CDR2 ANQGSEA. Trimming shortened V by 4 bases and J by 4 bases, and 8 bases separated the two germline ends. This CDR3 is CSVVLGYNEQFF. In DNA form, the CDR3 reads TGCAGCGTTGTCTTGGGGTACAATGAGCAGTTCTTC.